The rows below give T cell receptor beta chains drawn from one sample of a study of T cell responses to AZD1222 COVID-19 vaccine. Assay used: immunoSEQ multiplex PCR; TCRdb lists only in-frame clones, some missing. The repertoire includes 120,000 to 150,000 clones, just over 90% of them detected once, and approximately 2% sits in the top ten. This specimen was peripheral blood, taken on day 0 of AZD1222 vaccination. The receptors were sampled from an adult in good health. CDR3s include the opening cysteine and the closing phenylalanine or tryptophan. D genes are given only for firm matches. For some rows the clone size is stated as once, few or many, or as a class when expanded; others skip it.

V,size,D,J,DNA,CDR3
TRBV4-2,.,TRBD2,TRBJ2-7,TGTGCCAGCAGCCCCAATAGCGGGGGCCTATACGAGCAGTACTTC,CASSPNSGGLYEQYF
TRBV6-6,.,.,TRBJ2-7,TGTGCCAGCAAAGAAGGGGTCCAGAGCCGGTCCTACGAGCAGTACTTC,CASKEGVQSRSYEQYF
TRBV29-1,.,TRBD2,TRBJ2-7,TGCAGCGCCGCCGGGACTAGCGGGGTGCACGAGCAGTACTTC,CSAAGTSGVHEQYF
TRBV5-1,.,TRBD1,TRBJ1-5,TGCGCCAGCAGCCTGGGACAGTCTCCCAATCAGCCCCAGCATTTT,CASSLGQSPNQPQHF
TRBV9,.,.,TRBJ1-2,TGTGCCAGCAGCGTAGACGCAGGGAGGTATGGCTACACCTTC,CASSVDAGRYGYTF
TRBV5-5,.,TRBD1,TRBJ1-1,TGTGCCAGCAGCTTGGAGGCAGGGGGCACTGAAGCTTTCTTT,CASSLEAGGTEAFF
TRBV6-5,.,.,TRBJ1-2,TGTGCCAGCAGTTACTCGGGCAGAGCTAACTATGGCTACACCTTC,CASSYSGRANYGYTF
TRBV6-5,once,.,TRBJ2-1,TGTGCCAGCAGGCCTGGGGGCCTCTACAATGAGCAGTTCTTC,CASRPGGLYNEQFF
TRBV5-1,.,.,TRBJ1-5,TGCGCCAGCAGCTTGGCAGGGCTGAGCAATCAGCCCCAGCATTTT,CASSLAGLSNQPQHF
TRBV20-1,.,.,TRBJ1-1,TGCAGTGCTAGTGGTGGGGCGAACACTGAAGCTTTCTTT,CSASGGANTEAFF
TRBV7-9,.,.,TRBJ2-7,TGTGCCAGCAGCTCCCGGGACAAAGGCGACGAGCAGTACTTC,CASSSRDKGDEQYF
TRBV10-2,.,.,TRBJ2-1,TGCGCCAGCAGTGATATTTCTAAATACAATGAGCAGTTCTTC,CASSDISKYNEQFF
TRBV11-2,.,TRBD2,TRBJ2-1,TGTGCCAGCAGACGGAGTGGCGGGAGCCCCTACAATGAGCAGTTCTTC,CASRRSGGSPYNEQFF
TRBV25-1,.,.,TRBJ2-3,TGTGCCAGCAGTGAAATCCCGGACGCAGATACGCAGTATTTT,CASSEIPDADTQYF
TRBV7-9,.,.,TRBJ1-5,TGTGCCAGCAGCTTAGTGGTAGGGGGACTTGGTCAGCCCCAGCATTTT,CASSLVVGGLGQPQHF
TRBV9,.,.,TRBJ1-1,TGTGCCAGCAGCGCATGGACGGGTTTGGTCAATGGGAACACTGAAGCTTTCTTT,CASSAWTGLVNGNTEAFF
TRBV24-1,.,.,TRBJ2-1,TGTGCCACCAGTGATCCCTCTTGGGCGAGAGGTTTCTACAATGAGCAGTTCTTC,CATSDPSWARGFYNEQFF
TRBV11-2,.,TRBD2,TRBJ2-7,TGTGCCAGCAGCCCCCGCGGGCTAGCGGGCGAAACCTACGAGCAGTACTTC,CASSPRGLAGETYEQYF
TRBV9,.,.,TRBJ1-4,TGTGCCAGCAGCGTAGCAGCTGTAAATGAAAAACTGTTTTTT,CASSVAAVNEKLFF
TRBV5-1,.,TRBD1,TRBJ2-7,TGCGCCAGCAGCGGGAGACAGGGGTCTTCCTACGAGCAGTACTTC,CASSGRQGSSYEQYF
TRBV10-3,.,.,TRBJ1-6,TGTGCCATCAGGTCCGGAGGGACTCTTAATAATTCACCCCTCCACTTT,CAIRSGGTLNNSPLHF
TRBV6-6,.,TRBD1,TRBJ1-2,TGTGCCAGCAGTCCTACCCTAGGACAGGGCCAAAACTATGGCTACACCTTC,CASSPTLGQGQNYGYTF
TRBV19,.,.,TRBJ1-1,TGTGCCAACTCGGGGGGAGGGGCTGAGGCTGAAGCTTTCTTT,CANSGGGAEAEAFF
TRBV29-1,.,.,TRBJ1-3,TGCAGCGTTCAACAGGGACCGTTTGGAAACACCATATATTTT,CSVQQGPFGNTIYF
TRBV5-6,.,.,TRBJ1-1,TGTGCCAGCAGCTTACGGGTAAACACTGAAGCTTTCTTT,CASSLRVNTEAFF
TRBV6-6,.,TRBD1,TRBJ1-2,TGTGCCAGCAGCATCGCAGGGGGCGACGGCTACACCTTC,CASSIAGGDGYTF
TRBV12-3/TRBV12-4,.,.,TRBJ2-5,TGTGCCAGCGGGCGGGGGCCTGCAGAGACCCAGTACTTC,CASGRGPAETQYF
TRBV7-9,.,TRBD1,TRBJ2-7,TGTGCCAGCATCTCTACCCAGGGACAGGACTCCTACGAGCAGTACTTC,CASISTQGQDSYEQYF
TRBV5-1,.,.,TRBJ2-6,TGCGCCAGCAGCTGGTCAGCCTCTGGGGCCAACGTCCTGACTTTC,CASSWSASGANVLTF
TRBV30,.,.,TRBJ1-6,TGTGCCTGGAGTCACCAGGGGAACAATTCACCCCTCCACTTT,CAWSHQGNNSPLHF
TRBV11-2,.,.,TRBJ2-1,TGTGCCAGCAGCTTAGCTATGGGGGGAGGAGGTAATGAGCAGTTCTTC,CASSLAMGGGGNEQFF
TRBV6-5,.,.,TRBJ1-1,TGTGCCAGCAGTTACACCAGGGGTGAGAGGACTGAAGCTTTCTTT,CASSYTRGERTEAFF
TRBV5-1,.,.,TRBJ1-4,TGCGCCAGCAGCTTGGTGTCAGGGGCTAATGAAAAACTGTTTTTT,CASSLVSGANEKLFF
TRBV5-6,.,.,TRBJ2-3,TGTGCCAGCAGCTCCACAGATACGCAGTATTTT,CASSSTDTQYF
TRBV4-1,.,.,TRBJ1-4,TGCGCCAGCAGCCAAGACAGGGCTACTAATGAAAAACTGTTTTTT,CASSQDRATNEKLFF
TRBV7-8,.,.,TRBJ1-1,TGTGCCAGCAGCGCCCGACGGGACACTGAAGCTTTCTTT,CASSARRDTEAFF
TRBV19,.,.,TRBJ2-7,TGTGCCAGTAGTAATAACAGGGCAGAAGAGCAGTACTTC,CASSNNRAEEQYF
TRBV3-1/TRBV3-2,.,.,TRBJ2-1,TGTGCCAGCAGCCCACTCTTAGGAGTCTCCTACAATGAGCAGTTCTTC,CASSPLLGVSYNEQFF
TRBV27,.,.,TRBJ1-1,TGTGCCAGCAGACAAGGGACTCGGAACACTGAAGCTTTCTTT,CASRQGTRNTEAFF
TRBV9,.,.,TRBJ1-2,TGTGCCAGCAGCGCACGACAGGCCTTAAACTATGGCTACACCTTC,CASSARQALNYGYTF
TRBV7-9,.,.,TRBJ1-5,TGTGCCAGCAGCTTAGGAGCCAGGGGTGGCAATCAGCCCCAGCATTTT,CASSLGARGGNQPQHF
TRBV18,.,.,TRBJ1-4,TGTGCCAGCTCACCAGGGATAGGGGAAAAACTGTTTTTT,CASSPGIGEKLFF
TRBV9,.,TRBD1,TRBJ1-2,TGTGCCAGCAGCCCCCGGGACAGGGACAACTATGGCTACACCTTC,CASSPRDRDNYGYTF
TRBV10-1,.,.,TRBJ1-6,TGCGCCAGCAGTGCGACGAATGCTTCACCCCTCCACTTT,CASSATNASPLHF
TRBV7-9,.,.,TRBJ2-1,TGTGCCAGCAGCCCCCGGGGCTACAATGAGCAGTTCTTC,CASSPRGYNEQFF
TRBV5-1,.,TRBD2,TRBJ2-5,TGCGCCAGCAGCTTCAGCGGGACCGATCAAGAGACCCAGTACTTC,CASSFSGTDQETQYF
TRBV3-1/TRBV3-2,.,TRBD2,TRBJ2-3,TGTGCCAGCAGCCAAGTGACTAGCGGGGGGTGGAATACGCAGTATTTT,CASSQVTSGGWNTQYF
TRBV21-1,.,.,TRBJ1-2,TGTGCCAGCAGCAGACCGGGTAGTAATGGCTACACCTTC,CASSRPGSNGYTF
TRBV19,once,TRBD1,TRBJ1-5,TGTGCCAGTAGTGCACAGGGGGCGGGTCAGCCCCAGCATTTT,CASSAQGAGQPQHF
TRBV10-3,.,.,TRBJ1-5,TGTGCCACACGGGACGACACGGGGCAGCCCCAGCATTTT,CATRDDTGQPQHF
TRBV15,.,TRBD1,TRBJ2-1,TGTGCCACCAGCAGAGGACGGACAGGGAATAACAATGAGCAGTTCTTC,CATSRGRTGNNNEQFF
TRBV29-1,once,TRBD1,TRBJ2-2,TGCAGCGCCGGGACAGCGAACACCGGGGAGCTGTTTTTT,CSAGTANTGELFF
TRBV12-3/TRBV12-4,.,TRBD1,TRBJ2-7,TGTGCCAGCAGTCCTGGACAGGTAGGCGAGCAGTACTTC,CASSPGQVGEQYF
TRBV11-3,.,.,TRBJ2-2,TGTGCCAGCAGCCGGGGTGGGGGCTCCGGGGAGCTGTTTTTT,CASSRGGGSGELFF
TRBV11-2,.,.,TRBJ2-3,TGTGCCAGCAGCCCGTTCCGAGACTACACAGATACGGCGCAGTATTTT,CASSPFRDYTDTAQYF
TRBV3-1/TRBV3-2,.,.,TRBJ1-2,TGTGCCAGCAGCCAAGGACGGACTAACTATGGCTACACCTTC,CASSQGRTNYGYTF
TRBV10-2,.,.,TRBJ2-3,TGCGCCAGAGCTAGGGGTCCCCTTTTCACAGATACGCAGTATTTT,CARARGPLFTDTQYF
TRBV7-7,.,TRBD2,TRBJ2-1,TGTGCTAGCAGCGCGAGACTAGCGGGAGCCTACAATGAGCAGTTCTTC,CASSARLAGAYNEQFF
TRBV5-3,.,.,TRBJ1-2,TGTGCCAGAAGCCCCCAAGAGGACTATGGCTACACCTTC,CARSPQEDYGYTF